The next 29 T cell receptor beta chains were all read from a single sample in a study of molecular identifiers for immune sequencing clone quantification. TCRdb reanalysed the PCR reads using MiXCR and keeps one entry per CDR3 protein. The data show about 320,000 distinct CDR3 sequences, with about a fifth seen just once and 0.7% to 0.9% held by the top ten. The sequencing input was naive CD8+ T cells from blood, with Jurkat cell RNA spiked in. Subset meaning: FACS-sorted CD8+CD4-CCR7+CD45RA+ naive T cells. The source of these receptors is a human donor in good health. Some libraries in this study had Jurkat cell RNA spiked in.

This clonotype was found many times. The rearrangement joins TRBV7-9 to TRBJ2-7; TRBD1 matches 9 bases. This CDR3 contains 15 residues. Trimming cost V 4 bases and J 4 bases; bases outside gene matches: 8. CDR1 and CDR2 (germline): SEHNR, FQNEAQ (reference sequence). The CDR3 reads CASSSRDRVQYEQYF. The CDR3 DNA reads TGTGCCAGCAGCTCCCGGGACAGGGTTCAGTACGAGCAGTACTTC.

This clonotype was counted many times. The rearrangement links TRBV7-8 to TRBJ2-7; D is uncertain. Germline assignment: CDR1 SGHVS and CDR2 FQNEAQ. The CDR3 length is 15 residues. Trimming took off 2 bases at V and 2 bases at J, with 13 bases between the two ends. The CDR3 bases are TGTGCCAGCAGCTTACCCGTCAGGTCGGCCTACGAGCAGTACTTC. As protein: CASSLPVRSAYEQYF. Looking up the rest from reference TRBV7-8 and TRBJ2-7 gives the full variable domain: GAGVSQSPRYKVAKRGQDVALRCDPISGHVSLFWYQQALGQGPEFLTYFQNEAQLDKSGLPSDRFFAERPEGSVSTLKIQRTQQEDSAVYLCASSLPVRSAYEQYFGPGTRLTVT.

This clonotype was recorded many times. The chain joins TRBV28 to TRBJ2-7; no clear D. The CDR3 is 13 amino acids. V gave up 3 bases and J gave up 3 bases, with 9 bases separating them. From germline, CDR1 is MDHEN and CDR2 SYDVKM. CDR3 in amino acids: CASSFGRNYEQYF. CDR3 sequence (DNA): TGTGCCAGCAGTTTCGGCAGGAACTACGAGCAGTACTTC.

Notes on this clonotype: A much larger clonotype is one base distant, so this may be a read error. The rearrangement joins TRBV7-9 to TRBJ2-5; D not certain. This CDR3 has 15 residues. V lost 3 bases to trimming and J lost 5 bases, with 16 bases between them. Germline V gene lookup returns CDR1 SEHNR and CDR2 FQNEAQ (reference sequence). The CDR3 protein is CASSFSGADQETQYF. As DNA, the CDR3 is TGTGCCAGCAGCTTTAGTGGTGCGGATCAGGAGACCCAGTACTTC.

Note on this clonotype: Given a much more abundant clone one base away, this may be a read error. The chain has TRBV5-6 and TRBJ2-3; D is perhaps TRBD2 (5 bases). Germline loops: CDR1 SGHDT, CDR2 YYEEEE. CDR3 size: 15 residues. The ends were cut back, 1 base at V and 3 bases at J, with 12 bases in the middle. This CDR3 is CASSLLREPTDTQYF. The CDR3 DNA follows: TGTGCCAGCAGCTTGTTGAGGGAGCCTACAGATACGCAGTATTTT.

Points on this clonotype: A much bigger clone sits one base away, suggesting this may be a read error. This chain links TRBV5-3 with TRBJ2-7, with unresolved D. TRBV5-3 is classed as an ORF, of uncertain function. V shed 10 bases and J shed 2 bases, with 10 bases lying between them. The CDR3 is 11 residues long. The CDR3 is CACSAAYEQYF. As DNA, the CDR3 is TGTGCCTGCAGCGCGGCCTACGAGCAGTACTTC.

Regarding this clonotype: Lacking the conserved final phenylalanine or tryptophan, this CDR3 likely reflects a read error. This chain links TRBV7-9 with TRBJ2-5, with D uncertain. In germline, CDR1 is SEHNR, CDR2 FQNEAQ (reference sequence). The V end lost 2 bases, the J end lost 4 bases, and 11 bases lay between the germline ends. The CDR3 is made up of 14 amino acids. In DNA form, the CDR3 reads TGTGCCAGCAGCTTAACTCCACAGCCAGAGACCCAGTACCTC. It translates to CASSLTPQPETQYL.

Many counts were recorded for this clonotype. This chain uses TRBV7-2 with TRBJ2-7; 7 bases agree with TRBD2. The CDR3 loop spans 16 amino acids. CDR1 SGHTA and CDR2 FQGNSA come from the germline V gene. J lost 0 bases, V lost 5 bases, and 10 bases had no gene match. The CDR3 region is CASSLGTASGSYEQYF. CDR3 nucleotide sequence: TGTGCCAGCAGCCTCGGGACGGCTAGCGGCTCCTACGAGCAGTACTTC.

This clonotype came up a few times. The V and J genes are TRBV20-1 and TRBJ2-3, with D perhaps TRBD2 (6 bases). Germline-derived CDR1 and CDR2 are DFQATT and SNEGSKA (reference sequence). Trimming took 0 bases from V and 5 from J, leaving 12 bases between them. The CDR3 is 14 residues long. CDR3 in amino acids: CSAREVGAGDTQYF. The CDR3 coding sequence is TGCAGTGCTAGAGAAGTGGGAGCGGGAGATACGCAGTATTTT.

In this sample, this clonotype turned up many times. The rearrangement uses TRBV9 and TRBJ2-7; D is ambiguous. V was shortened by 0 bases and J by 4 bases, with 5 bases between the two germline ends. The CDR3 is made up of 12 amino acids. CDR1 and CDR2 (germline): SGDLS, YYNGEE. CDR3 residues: CASSVDDYEQYF. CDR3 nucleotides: TGTGCCAGCAGCGTAGACGATTACGAGCAGTACTTC.

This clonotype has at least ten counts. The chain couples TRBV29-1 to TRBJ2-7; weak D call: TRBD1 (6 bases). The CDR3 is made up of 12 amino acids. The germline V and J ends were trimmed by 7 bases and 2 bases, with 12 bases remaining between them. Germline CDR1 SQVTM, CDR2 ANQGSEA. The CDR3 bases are TGCAGCGGAGGGGGACACACCTACGAGCAGTACTTC. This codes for CSGGGHTYEQYF.

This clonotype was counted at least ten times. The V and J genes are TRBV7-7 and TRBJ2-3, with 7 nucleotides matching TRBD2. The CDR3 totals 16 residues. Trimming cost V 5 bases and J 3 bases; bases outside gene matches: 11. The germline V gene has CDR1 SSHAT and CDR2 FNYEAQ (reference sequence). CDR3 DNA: TGTGCCAGCAGCCCCATACTAGCGCGGAATACAGATACGCAGTATTTT. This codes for CASSPILARNTDTQYF.

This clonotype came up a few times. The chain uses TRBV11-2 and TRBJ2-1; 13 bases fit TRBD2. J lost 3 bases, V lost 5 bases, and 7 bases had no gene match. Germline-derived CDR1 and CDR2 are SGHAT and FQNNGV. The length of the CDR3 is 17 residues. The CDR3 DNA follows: TGTGCCAGCAGCCCCGGGACTAGCGGGGAAAGCTACAATGAGCAGTTCTTC. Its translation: CASSPGTSGESYNEQFF. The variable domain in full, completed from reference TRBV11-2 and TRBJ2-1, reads EAGVAQSPRYKIIEKRQSVAFWCNPISGHATLYWYQQILGQGPKLLIQFQNNGVVDDSQLPKDRFSAERLKGVDSTLKIQPAKLEDSAVYLCASSPGTSGESYNEQFFGPGTRLTVL.

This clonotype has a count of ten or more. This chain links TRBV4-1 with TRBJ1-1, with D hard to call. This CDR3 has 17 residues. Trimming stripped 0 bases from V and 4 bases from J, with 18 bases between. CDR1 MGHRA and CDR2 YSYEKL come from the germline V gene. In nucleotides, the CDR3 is TGCGCCAGCAGCCAAGACGGTTCGGCTATAGGAGCCACTGAAGCTTTCTTT. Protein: CASSQDGSAIGATEAFF.

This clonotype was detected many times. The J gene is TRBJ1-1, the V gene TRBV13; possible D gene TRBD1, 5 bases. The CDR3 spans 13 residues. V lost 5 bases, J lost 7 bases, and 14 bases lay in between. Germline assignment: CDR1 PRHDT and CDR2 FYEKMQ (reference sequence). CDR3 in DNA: TGTGCCAGCAGCAAAATAGGACACTATGAAGCTTTCTTT. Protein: CASSKIGHYEAFF.

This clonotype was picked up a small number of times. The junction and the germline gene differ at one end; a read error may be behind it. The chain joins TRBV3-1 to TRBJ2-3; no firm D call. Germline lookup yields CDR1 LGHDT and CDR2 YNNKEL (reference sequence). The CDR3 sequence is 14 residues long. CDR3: CASSQERSADTQYF. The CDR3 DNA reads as TGTGCCAGCAGTCAAGAAAGGTCGGCAGATACGCAGTATTTT.

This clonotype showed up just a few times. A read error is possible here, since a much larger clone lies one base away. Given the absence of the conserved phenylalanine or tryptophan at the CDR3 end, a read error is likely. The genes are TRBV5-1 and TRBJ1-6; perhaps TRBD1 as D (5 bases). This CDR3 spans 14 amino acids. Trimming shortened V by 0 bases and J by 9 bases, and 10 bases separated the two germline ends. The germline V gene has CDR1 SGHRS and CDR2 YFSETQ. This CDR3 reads CASSLEGDGSPLHL. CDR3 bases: TGCGCCAGCAGCTTGGAAGGGGACGGTTCACCCCTCCACCTT.

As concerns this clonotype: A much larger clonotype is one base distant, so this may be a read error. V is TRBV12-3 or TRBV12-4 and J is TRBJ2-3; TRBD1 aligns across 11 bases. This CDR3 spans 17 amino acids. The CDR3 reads CASGLVRDRGSTDTQYF. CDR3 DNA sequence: TGTGCCAGCGGTTTAGTTCGGGACAGGGGGTCCACAGATACGCAGTATTTT.

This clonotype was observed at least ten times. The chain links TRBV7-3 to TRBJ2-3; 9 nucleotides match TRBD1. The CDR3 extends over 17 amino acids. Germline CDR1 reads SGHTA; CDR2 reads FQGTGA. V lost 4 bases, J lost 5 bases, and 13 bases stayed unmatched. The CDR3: CASSSATGGIEGDTQYF. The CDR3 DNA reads TGTGCCAGCAGCTCCGCGACAGGGGGAATTGAAGGAGATACGCAGTATTTT.

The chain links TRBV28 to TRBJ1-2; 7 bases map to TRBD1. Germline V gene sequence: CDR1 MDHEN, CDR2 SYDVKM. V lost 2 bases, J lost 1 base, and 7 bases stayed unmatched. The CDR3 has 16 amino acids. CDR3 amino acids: CASSLTGQDFNYGYTF. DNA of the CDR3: TGTGCCAGCAGTTTAACAGGACAGGACTTTAACTATGGCTACACCTTC.

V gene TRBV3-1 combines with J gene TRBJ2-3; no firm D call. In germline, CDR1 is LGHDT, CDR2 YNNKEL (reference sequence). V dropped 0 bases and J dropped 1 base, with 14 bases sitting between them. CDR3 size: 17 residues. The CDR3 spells CASSQDRQTPGTDTQYF. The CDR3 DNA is TGTGCCAGCAGCCAAGATCGTCAGACTCCTGGCACAGATACGCAGTATTTT.

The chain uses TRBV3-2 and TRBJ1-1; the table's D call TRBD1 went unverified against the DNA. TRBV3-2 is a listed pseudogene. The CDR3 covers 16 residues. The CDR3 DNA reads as TGTGCCGCAGATCTGGGGGCGCCAGGGAAAGACACTGAAGCTTTCTTT. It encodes CAADLGAPGKDTEAFF.

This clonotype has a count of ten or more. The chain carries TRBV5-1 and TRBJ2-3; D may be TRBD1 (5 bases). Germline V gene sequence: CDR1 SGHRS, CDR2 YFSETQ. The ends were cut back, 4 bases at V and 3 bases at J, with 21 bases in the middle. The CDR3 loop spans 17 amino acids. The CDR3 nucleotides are TGCGCCAGCAGCAACTACAGAGTTGGGGCGTTGACAGATACGCAGTATTTT. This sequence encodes CASSNYRVGALTDTQYF. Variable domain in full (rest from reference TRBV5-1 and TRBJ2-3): KAGVTQTPRYLIKTRGQQVTLSCSPISGHRSVSWYQQTPGQGLQFLFEYFSETQRNKGNFPGRFSGRQFSNSRSEMNVSTLELGDSALYLCASSNYRVGALTDTQYFGPGTRLTVL.

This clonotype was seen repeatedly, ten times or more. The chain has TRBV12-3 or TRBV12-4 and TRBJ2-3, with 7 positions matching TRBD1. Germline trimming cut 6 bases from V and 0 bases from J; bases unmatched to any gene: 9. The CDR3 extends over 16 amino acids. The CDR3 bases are TGTGCCAGCAGATCGGGACAGAGCCCTAGCACAGATACGCAGTATTTT. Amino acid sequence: CASRSGQSPSTDTQYF.

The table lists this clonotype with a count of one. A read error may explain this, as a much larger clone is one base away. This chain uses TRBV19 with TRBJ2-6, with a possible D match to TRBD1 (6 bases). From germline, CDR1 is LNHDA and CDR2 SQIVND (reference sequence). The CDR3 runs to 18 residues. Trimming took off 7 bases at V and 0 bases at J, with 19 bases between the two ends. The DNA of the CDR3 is TGTGCCAGTACGATCCCGGGACAAATCCCCTCTGGGGCCAACGTCCTGACTTTC. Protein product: CASTIPGQIPSGANVLTF.

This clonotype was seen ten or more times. CDR3 nucleotides: TGTGCCTGGAGTGCAAGTAGCTCCTACGAGCAGTACTTC. Residues: CAWSASSSYEQYF. The V and J genes are TRBV30 and TRBJ2-7; D is uncertain. This CDR3 contains 13 residues. Between the trimmed V and J ends, which lost 1 base and 0 bases, there was a span of 7 bases. Germline-derived CDR1 and CDR2 are GTSNPN and SVGIG (reference sequence). Full variable domain (remainder filled in from reference TRBV30 and TRBJ2-7): SQTIHQWPATLVQPVGSPLSLECTVEGTSNPNLYWYRQAAGRGLQLLFYSVGIGQISSEVPQNLSASRPQDRQFILSSKKLLLSDSGFYLCAWSASSSYEQYFGPGTRLTVT.

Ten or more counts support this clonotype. CDR3 sequence: CSARDGHTDTQYF. The CDR3 region has the DNA TGCAGCGCACGGGACGGCCACACAGATACGCAGTATTTT. V gene TRBV29-1 combines with J gene TRBJ2-3; either TRBD1 or TRBD2 may fit D (5 bases each). The V end lost 7 bases, the J end lost 2 bases, and 13 bases lay between the germline ends. CDR1 SQVTM and CDR2 ANQGSEA come from the germline V gene. CDR3 length: 13 amino acids.

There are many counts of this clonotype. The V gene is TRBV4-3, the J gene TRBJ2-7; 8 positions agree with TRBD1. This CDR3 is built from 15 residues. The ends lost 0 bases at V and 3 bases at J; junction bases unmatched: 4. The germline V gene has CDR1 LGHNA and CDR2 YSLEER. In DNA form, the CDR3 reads TGCGCCAGCAGCCAAGAAAACAGGGGGAGCTACGAGCAGTACTTC. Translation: CASSQENRGSYEQYF.

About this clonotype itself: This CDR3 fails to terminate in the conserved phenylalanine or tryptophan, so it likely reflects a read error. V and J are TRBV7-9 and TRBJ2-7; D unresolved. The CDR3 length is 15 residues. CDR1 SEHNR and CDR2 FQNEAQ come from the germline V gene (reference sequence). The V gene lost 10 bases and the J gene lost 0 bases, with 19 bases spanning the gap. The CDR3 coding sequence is TGTGCCACCCACCCCCCCCTGGCAGTCTCCTACGAGCAGTACTCC. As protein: CATHPPLAVSYEQYS.